The 19 T cell receptor beta chains listed next were all sequenced from one sample in a study of response to subunit inactivated influenza vaccine. One entry per CDR3 protein results from TCRdb running MiXCR on the RT-PCR reads. Of hundreds of thousands of distinct CDR3 sequences detected, about 18% appear once; the ten largest clones hold 11%. The material sequenced was PBMCs from blood, taken 5 days after vaccination. The receptors here all came from a man in his forties or fifties who received an inactivated influenza vaccine.

This clonotype occurred a few times. The chain couples TRBV12-3 or TRBV12-4 to TRBJ2-1; D assignment may be TRBD1 or TRBD2 (5 bases each). The V end was cut by 5 bases, the J end by 10 bases, with 21 bases between. The length of the CDR3 is 15 residues. In DNA, the CDR3 is TGTGCCAGCAGTAACTCCTTCGCCCGGGACCGGGAGCAGTTCTTC. Amino acids: CASSNSFARDREQFF.

The chain recombines TRBV30 with TRBJ2-5; a weak D match, TRBD1 (5 bases). V lost 2 bases and J lost 3, with 16 bases in between. From germline, CDR1 is GTSNPN and CDR2 SVGIG (reference sequence). CDR3 size: 15 residues. The CDR3 sequence: CAWSRRGLVEETQYF. DNA of the CDR3: TGTGCCTGGAGTCGTAGGGGCTTGGTGGAAGAGACCCAGTACTTC.

This chain links TRBV6-5 with TRBJ2-1; 15 bases line up with TRBD2. This CDR3 region has 16 residues. J was trimmed by 9 bases and V by 2 bases; bases with no gene match: 5. CDR1 and CDR2 from the germline V gene are MNHEY and SVGAGI. CDR3 protein: CASSYTGLAGGGEQFF. CDR3 DNA sequence: TGTGCCAGCAGTTACACGGGACTAGCGGGAGGCGGTGAGCAGTTCTTC.

V and J are TRBV28 and TRBJ2-7; 12 bases map to TRBD2. The CDR3 extends over 15 amino acids. J lost 5 bases, V lost 5 bases, and 7 bases had no gene match. Germline CDR1 reads MDHEN; CDR2 reads SYDVKM. The CDR3 DNA follows: TGTGCCAGCAGTCCCTGGACTAGCGGGGTCAACGAGCAGTACTTC. This sequence encodes CASSPWTSGVNEQYF.

This clonotype was counted a few times. The J gene is TRBJ2-1, the V gene TRBV6-2 or TRBV6-3; D may be TRBD2 (5 bases). The CDR3 is 13 amino acids. The V end lost 6 bases, the J end lost 8 bases, and 14 bases lay between the germline ends. Germline lookup yields CDR1 MNHEY and CDR2 SVGEGT. The DNA of the CDR3 is TGTGCCAGCAGCGCCGGACTTAGCTATGAGCAGTTCTTC. It is translated as CASSAGLSYEQFF.

This clonotype was observed a single time. The V call is TRBV7-2, the J call TRBJ2-7, with TRBD1 matching over 8 bases. Looked up from germline, CDR1 is SGHTA and CDR2 is FQGNSA. Germline trimming cut 5 bases from V and 7 bases from J; bases unmatched to any gene: 13. The CDR3 contains 15 residues. CDR3 in amino acids: CASSPRTGLGGEQYF. The DNA of the CDR3 is TGTGCCAGCAGCCCAAGGACAGGGTTAGGGGGGGAGCAGTACTTC. Based on the CDR3 plus reference TRBV7-2 and TRBJ2-7, the full variable domain is GAGVSQSPSNKVTEKGKDVELRCDPISGHTALYWYRQSLGQGLEFLIYFQGNSAPDKSGLPSDRFSAERTGGSVSTLTIQRTQQEDSAVYLCASSPRTGLGGEQYFGPGTRLTVT.

The rearrangement links TRBV15 to TRBJ2-7, with a possible D match to TRBD1 (7 bases). The germline CDR1 and CDR2 sequences are LNHNV and YYDKDF (reference sequence). This CDR3 is 14 amino acids long. The V gene lost 6 bases and the J gene lost 7 bases, with 19 bases spanning the gap. This CDR3 is CATRGGRGLGEQYF. The CDR3 region has the DNA TGTGCCACCAGGGGAGGCAGGGGGTTAGGTGAGCAGTACTTC.

The J gene is TRBJ1-5, the V gene TRBV12-3 or TRBV12-4, with a tentative D call TRBD1 (5 bases). This CDR3 is built from 13 residues. The ends were cut back, 8 bases at V and 11 bases at J, with 19 bases in the middle. The CDR3 DNA reads as TGTGCCAGCTCGACCGACAGTTTATCCGCCCAGCATTTT. Protein sequence: CASSTDSLSAQHF.

This clonotype has only a few counts. The chain is built from TRBV20-1 and TRBJ2-3, with 7 bases that match TRBD2. Germline loops: CDR1 DFQATT, CDR2 SNEGSKA (reference sequence). V shed 3 bases, J shed 2 bases, and the junction held 5 bases outside the gene matches. This CDR3 has 14 residues. CDR3 nucleotides: TGCAGTGCTAGCCGCGGGAGCCCCACAGATACGCAGTATTTT. Its translation is CSASRGSPTDTQYF.

A few counts support this clonotype. The CDR3 reads CASRSLAGGVEDTQYF. In DNA, the CDR3 is TGTGCCAGCAGGTCTCTAGCGGGAGGTGTGGAAGATACGCAGTATTTT. The V and J genes are TRBV12-3 or TRBV12-4 and TRBJ2-3; 11 bases fit TRBD2. J was trimmed by 5 bases and V by 6 bases; bases with no gene match: 10. This CDR3 contains 16 residues.

This clonotype was seen a few times. V usage is TRBV9 and J usage is TRBJ1-1; D may be TRBD1 (5 bases). Per germline, CDR1 SGDLS and CDR2 YYNGEE. This CDR3 has 14 amino acids. V lost 6 bases and J 4 bases, leaving 16 bases between the germline ends. The CDR3, as DNA: TGTGCCAGCACCTTGGAACACGGGGCCACTGAAGCTTTCTTT. It encodes CASTLEHGATEAFF.

The chain carries TRBV7-9 and TRBJ1-5; tentative D call: TRBD1 (5 bases). Germline V gene sequence: CDR1 SEHNR, CDR2 FQNEAQ (reference sequence). The V gene lost 4 bases and the J gene lost 11 bases, with 12 bases spanning the gap. The CDR3 loop spans 12 amino acids. For the CDR3, the DNA is TGTGCCAGCAGCTCCTCTGAGGGGTCCCAGCATTTT. Its protein product is CASSSSEGSQHF.

The J gene is TRBJ1-6, the V gene TRBV7-6; 7 nucleotides agree with TRBD1. The J segment lost 15 bases and the V segment lost 1 base, leaving 12 bases of the junction unmatched. This CDR3 has 15 residues. Germline V gene sequence: CDR1 SGHVS, CDR2 FNYEAQ. CDR3 nucleotides: TGTGCCAGCAGCTTAGAGGCAGGGGGGTTTGAAATCCTCCACTTT. As protein: CASSLEAGGFEILHF. The full variable domain, its missing parts supplied by reference TRBV7-6 and TRBJ1-6, is GAGVSQSPRYKVTKRGQDVALRCDPISGHVSLYWYRQALGQGPEFLTYFNYEAQQDKSGLPNDRFSAERPEGSISTLTIQRTEQRDSAMYRCASSLEAGGFEILHFGNGTRLTVT.

In this sample, this clonotype turned up a few times. This chain joins TRBV10-3 and TRBJ2-3; D is possibly TRBD1 or TRBD2 (5 bases each). V lost 6 bases to trimming and J lost 1 base, with 11 bases between them. The CDR3 contains 14 residues. Germline CDR1 ENHRY, CDR2 SYGVKD. Written as DNA, the CDR3 is TGTGCCATCAGGGTGGGGACCGGCACAGATACGCAGTATTTT. Translated, it gives CAIRVGTGTDTQYF.

This clonotype appeared a few times. This chain connects TRBV20-1 to TRBJ2-3; TRBD2 matches at 7 bases. This CDR3 is built from 15 residues. The junction had 11 bases not matched to a gene; V was cut back by 6 bases and J by 2 bases. Germline V CDR1 and CDR2: DFQATT, SNEGSKA (reference sequence). This CDR3 is CSAGHAGDHTDTQYF. Here the CDR3 DNA reads TGCAGTGCCGGGCACGCGGGAGACCACACAGATACGCAGTATTTT.

This clonotype was seen only a few times. The chain links TRBV6-6 to TRBJ1-1; D gene ambiguous. V was trimmed by 8 bases and J by 3 bases, leaving 10 bases between them. The length of the CDR3 is 12 residues. CDR1 is MNHNY, CDR2 SVGAGI, per germline (reference sequence). The CDR3 DNA reads as TGTGCCAGCGCGTGGGGTTACACTGAAGCTTTCTTT. The encoded protein is CASAWGYTEAFF.

The rearrangement links TRBV6-2 or TRBV6-3 to TRBJ2-7, with D uncertain. The V end was cut by 4 bases, the J end by 1 base, with 14 bases between. CDR3 length equals 15 residues. Germline CDR1 and CDR2: MNHEY and SVGEGT. The CDR3 region has the DNA TGTGCCAGCAGTTGGGCCGGGTCCCTATCCTACGAGCAGTACTTC. It encodes CASSWAGSLSYEQYF.

This chain joins TRBV7-2 and TRBJ2-5, with a possible D match to TRBD1 (6 bases). V gave up 4 bases and J gave up 0 bases, with 12 bases separating them. Germline values: CDR1 SGHTA, CDR2 FQGNSA. This CDR3 region has 15 residues. CDR3 in DNA: TGTGCCAGCAGCTCCAGACAGGTGTACCAAGAGACCCAGTACTTC. This gives the protein CASSSRQVYQETQYF.

This clonotype was seen only a few times. The chain has TRBV29-1 and TRBJ2-7; possibly TRBD2 for D (6 bases). CDR3 size: 13 residues. Trimming left V 6 bases short and J 2 bases short, with 14 bases between. Germline CDR1 and CDR2: SQVTM and ANQGSEA. CDR3 DNA: TGCAGCGTCGAAACGGGAGACGCCTACGAGCAGTACTTC. Translating gives CSVETGDAYEQYF.